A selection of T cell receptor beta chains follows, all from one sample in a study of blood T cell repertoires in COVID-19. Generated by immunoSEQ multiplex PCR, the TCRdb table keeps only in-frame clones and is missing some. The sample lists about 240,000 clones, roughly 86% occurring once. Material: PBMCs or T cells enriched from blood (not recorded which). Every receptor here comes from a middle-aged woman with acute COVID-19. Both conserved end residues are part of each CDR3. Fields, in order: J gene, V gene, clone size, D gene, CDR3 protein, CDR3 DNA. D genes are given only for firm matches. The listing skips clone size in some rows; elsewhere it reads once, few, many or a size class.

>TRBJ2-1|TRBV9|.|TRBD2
CASRGPPSAGASYNEQFF
TGTGCCAGCAGGGGGCCCCCTAGCGCGGGAGCCTCCTACAATGAGCAGTTCTTC
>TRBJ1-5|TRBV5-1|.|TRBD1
CASSLEGTGNQPQHF
TGCGCCAGCAGCTTGGAGGGGACAGGCAATCAGCCCCAGCATTTT
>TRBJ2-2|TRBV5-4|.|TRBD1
CASSFRGRTGELFF
TGTGCCAGCAGCTTTAGGGGGCGAACCGGGGAGCTGTTTTTT
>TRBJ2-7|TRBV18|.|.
CASSPPLLSYEQYF
TGTGCCAGCTCACCACCGTTACTATCCTACGAGCAGTACTTC
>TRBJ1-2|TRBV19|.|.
CASSSRGLGGYTF
TGTGCCAGTAGTAGCCGGGGTTTAGGTGGCTACACCTTC
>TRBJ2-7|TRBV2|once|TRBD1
CASRPRQGAAEQYF
TGTGCCAGCAGGCCGAGACAGGGGGCCGCCGAGCAGTACTTC
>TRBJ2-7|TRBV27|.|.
CASKGTGGPYEQYF
TGTGCCAGCAAGGGAACCGGAGGGCCCTACGAGCAGTACTTC
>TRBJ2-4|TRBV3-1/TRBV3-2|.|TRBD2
CASSQRLAGAIQAKNIQYF
TGTGCCAGCAGCCAACGACTAGCGGGAGCTATCCAAGCCAAAAACATTCAGTACTTC
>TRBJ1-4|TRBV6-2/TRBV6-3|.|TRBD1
CASSLDRGTGKLFF
TGTGCCAGCAGCTTGGACAGGGGTACGGGAAAACTGTTTTTT
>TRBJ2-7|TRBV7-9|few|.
CASSLAASSGEQYF
TGTGCCAGCAGCTTAGCCGCAAGCTCGGGCGAGCAGTACTTC
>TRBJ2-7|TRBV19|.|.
CASSIGGQSYEQYF
TGTGCCAGTAGTATAGGGGGCCAGTCCTACGAGCAGTACTTC
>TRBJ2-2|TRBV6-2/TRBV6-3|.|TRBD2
CASSLASGSTGELFF
TGTGCCAGCAGTTTGGCTAGCGGGAGCACCGGGGAGCTGTTTTTT
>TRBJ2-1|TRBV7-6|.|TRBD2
CASSLSVTSVYNEQFF
TGTGCCAGCAGCTTATCTGTGACTAGCGTATACAATGAGCAGTTCTTC
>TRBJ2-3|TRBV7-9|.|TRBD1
CASSPHRDRETDTQYF
TGTGCCAGCAGCCCACATAGGGACAGGGAAACAGATACGCAGTATTTT
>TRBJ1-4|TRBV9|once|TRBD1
CASSRGQFNEKLFF
TGTGCCAGCAGCCGGGGACAGTTTAATGAAAAACTGTTTTTT
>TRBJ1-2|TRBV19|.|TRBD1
CASSTPDRANNYGYTF
TGTGCCAGTAGTACGCCGGACAGGGCTAATAACTATGGCTACACCTTC
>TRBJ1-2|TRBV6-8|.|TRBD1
CASSPGRTGKNYGYTF
TGTGCCAGCAGCCCCGGTCGGACAGGAAAAAACTATGGCTACACCTTC
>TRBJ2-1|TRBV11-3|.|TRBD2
CASSPGTSRNEQFF
TGTGCCAGCAGCCCAGGGACTAGCCGGAATGAGCAGTTCTTC
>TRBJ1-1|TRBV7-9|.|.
CASSSGMAEAFF
TGTGCCAGCAGTTCGGGTATGGCTGAAGCTTTCTTT
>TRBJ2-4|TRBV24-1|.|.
CATSDPRDSKNIQYF
TGTGCCACCAGTGACCCCCGGGATTCCAAAAACATTCAGTACTTC
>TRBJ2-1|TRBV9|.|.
CASSAPGSPDYNEQFF
TGTGCCAGCAGCGCCCCCGGGTCCCCGGACTACAATGAGCAGTTCTTC
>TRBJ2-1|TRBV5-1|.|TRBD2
CASSLGLATYNEQFF
TGCGCCAGCAGCTTAGGACTAGCGACCTACAATGAGCAGTTCTTC